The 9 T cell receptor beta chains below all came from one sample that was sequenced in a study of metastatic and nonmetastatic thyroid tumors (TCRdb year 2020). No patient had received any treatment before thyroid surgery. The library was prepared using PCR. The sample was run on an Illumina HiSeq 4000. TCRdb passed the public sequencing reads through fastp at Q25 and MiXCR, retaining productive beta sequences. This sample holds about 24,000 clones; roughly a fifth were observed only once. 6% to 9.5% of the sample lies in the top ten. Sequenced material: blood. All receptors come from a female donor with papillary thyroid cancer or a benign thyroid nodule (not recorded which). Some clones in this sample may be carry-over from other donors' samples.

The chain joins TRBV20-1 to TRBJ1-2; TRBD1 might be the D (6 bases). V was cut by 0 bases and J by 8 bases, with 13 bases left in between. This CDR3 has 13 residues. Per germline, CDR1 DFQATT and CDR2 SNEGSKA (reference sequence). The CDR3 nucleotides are TGCAGTGCTAGAGATCGGGGGGCGGTGGGCTACACCTTC. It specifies CSARDRGAVGYTF.

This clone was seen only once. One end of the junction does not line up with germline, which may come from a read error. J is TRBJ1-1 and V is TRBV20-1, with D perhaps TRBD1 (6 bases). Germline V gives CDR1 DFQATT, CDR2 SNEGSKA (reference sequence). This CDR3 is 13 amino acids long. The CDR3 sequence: CSPTTGENTEALF. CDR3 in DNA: TGCAGTCCTACGACAGGAGAGAACACTGAAGCTTTGTTT.

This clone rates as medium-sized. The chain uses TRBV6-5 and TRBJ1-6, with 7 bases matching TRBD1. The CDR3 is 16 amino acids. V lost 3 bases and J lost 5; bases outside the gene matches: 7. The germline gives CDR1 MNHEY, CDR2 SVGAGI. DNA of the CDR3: TGTGCCAGCAGTTATGGAACAGGGGTTGATAATTCACCCCTCCACTTT. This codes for CASSYGTGVDNSPLHF.

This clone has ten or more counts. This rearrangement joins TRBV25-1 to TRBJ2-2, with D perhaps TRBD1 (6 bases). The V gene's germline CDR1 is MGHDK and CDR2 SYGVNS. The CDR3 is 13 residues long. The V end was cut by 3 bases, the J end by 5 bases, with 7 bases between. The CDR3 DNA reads TGTGCCAGCAGTGAGGGGGCTACCGGGGAGCTGTTTTTT. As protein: CASSEGATGELFF.

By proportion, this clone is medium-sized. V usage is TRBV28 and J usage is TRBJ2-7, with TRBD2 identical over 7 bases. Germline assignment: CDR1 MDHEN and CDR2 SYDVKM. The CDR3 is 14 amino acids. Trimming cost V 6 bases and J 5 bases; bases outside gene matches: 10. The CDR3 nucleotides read TGTGCCAGCAGCCCACAACAACTAGCGAACGAGCAGTACTTC. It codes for CASSPQQLANEQYF. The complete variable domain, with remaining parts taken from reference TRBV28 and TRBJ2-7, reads DVKVTQSSRYLVKRTGEKVFLECVQDMDHENMFWYRQDPGLGLRLIYFSYDVKMKEKGDIPEGYSVSREKKERFSLILESASTNQTSMYLCASSPQQLANEQYFGPGTRLTVT.

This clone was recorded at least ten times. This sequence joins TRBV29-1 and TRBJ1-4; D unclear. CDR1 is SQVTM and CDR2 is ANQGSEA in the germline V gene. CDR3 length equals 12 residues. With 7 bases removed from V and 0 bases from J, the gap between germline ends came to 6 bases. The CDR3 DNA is TGCAGCGGGAGGGCAACTAATGAAAAACTGTTTTTT. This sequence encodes CSGRATNEKLFF. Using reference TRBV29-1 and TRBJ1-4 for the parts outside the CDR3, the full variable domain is SAVISQKPSRDICQRGTSLTIQCQVDSQVTMMFWYRQQPGQSLTLIATANQGSEATYESGFVIDKFPISRPNLTFSTLTVSNMSPEDSSIYLCSGRATNEKLFFGSGTQLSVL.

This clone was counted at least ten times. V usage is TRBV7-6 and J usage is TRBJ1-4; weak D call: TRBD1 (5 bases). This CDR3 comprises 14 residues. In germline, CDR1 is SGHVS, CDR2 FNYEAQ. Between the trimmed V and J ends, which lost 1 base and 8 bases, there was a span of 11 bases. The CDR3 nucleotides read TGTGCCAGCAGCTTAGGGCAGGGAAGCGAAAAACTGTTTTTT. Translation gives CASSLGQGSEKLFF.

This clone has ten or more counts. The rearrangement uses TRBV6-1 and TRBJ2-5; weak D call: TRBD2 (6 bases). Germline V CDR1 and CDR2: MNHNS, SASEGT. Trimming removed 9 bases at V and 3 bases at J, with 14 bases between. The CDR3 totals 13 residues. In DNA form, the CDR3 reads TGTGCCAGTGGGGGGTGGCAGAAAGAGACCCAGTACTTC. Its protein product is CASGGWQKETQYF.

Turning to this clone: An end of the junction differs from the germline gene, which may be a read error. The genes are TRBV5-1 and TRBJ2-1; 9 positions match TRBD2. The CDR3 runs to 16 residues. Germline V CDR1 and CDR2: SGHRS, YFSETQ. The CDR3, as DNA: TGCGACAGCAGCACTCAAGCGGGAGGTGATTTCAATGAGCAGTTCTTC. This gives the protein CDSSTQAGGDFNEQFF.